This T cell receptor beta chain was sequenced during a study of blood T cell repertoires in COVID-19. Across the whole study: The study drew acute and convalescent COVID-19 samples from the United States, Italy and Spain.

Using immunoSEQ multiplex PCR, the repertoire was profiled, and TCRdb retains in-frame clones only, with some absent. The data show around 100,000 clones, 84% seen once. Deletions cut 8 bases from V and 3 bases from J, with 22 bases between. The CDR3 covers 16 residues. Germline V gene lookup returns CDR1 SGHDN and CDR2 FVKESK. The rearrangement joins TRBV14 to TRBJ1-2; the D gene is possibly TRBD1 (5 bases). Input material: peripheral blood. The origin of this receptor is a woman aged 35 to 49 with acute or convalescent COVID-19. CDR3 DNA: TGTGCCAGCGCTCCACTCATGAATGGGGGGGACTATGGCTACACCTTC. Translation gives CASAPLMNGGDYGYTF.